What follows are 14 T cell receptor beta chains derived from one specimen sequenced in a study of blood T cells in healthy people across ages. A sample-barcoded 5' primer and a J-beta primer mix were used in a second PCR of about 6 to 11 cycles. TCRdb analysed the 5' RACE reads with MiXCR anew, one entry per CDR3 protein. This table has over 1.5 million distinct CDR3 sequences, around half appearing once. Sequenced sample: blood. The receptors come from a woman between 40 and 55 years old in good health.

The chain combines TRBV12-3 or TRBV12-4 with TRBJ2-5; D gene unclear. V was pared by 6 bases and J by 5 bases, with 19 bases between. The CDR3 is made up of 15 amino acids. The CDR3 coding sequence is TGTGCCAGCAGCCCTACGGGTTCCGGTGGGGAGACCCAGTACTTC. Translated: CASSPTGSGGETQYF.

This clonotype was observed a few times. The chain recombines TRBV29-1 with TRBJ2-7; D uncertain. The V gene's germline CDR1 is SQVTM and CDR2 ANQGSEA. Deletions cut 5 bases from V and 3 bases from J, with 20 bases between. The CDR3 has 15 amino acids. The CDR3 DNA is TGCAGCGTTTCGCCTAACGTGGGCGACTTCTACGAGCAGTACTTC. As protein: CSVSPNVGDFYEQYF.

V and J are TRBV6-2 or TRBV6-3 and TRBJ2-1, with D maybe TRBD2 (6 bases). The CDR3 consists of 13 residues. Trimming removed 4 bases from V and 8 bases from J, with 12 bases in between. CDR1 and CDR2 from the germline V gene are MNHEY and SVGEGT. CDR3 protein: CASSSTSFDEQFF. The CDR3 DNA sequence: TGTGCCAGCAGTTCGACTAGTTTCGATGAGCAGTTCTTC.

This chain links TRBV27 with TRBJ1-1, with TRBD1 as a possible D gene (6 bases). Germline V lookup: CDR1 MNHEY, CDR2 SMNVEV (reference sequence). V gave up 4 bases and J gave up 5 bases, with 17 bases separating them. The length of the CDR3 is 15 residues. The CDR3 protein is CASSSLQGYWTEAFF. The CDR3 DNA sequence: TGTGCCAGCAGTTCACTGCAGGGGTATTGGACTGAAGCTTTCTTT.

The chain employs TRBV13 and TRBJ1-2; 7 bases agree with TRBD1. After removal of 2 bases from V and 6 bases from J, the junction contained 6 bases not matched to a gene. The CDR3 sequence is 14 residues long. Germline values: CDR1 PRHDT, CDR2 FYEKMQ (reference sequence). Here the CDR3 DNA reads TGTGCCAGCAGCTTAAAAGGGGGCTTGGATGGCTACACCTTC. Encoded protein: CASSLKGGLDGYTF. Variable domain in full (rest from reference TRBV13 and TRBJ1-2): AAGVIQSPRHLIKEKRETATLKCYPIPRHDTVYWYQQGPGQDPQFLISFYEKMQSDKGSIPDRFSAQQFSDYHSELNMSSLELGDSALYFCASSLKGGLDGYTFGSGTRLTVV.

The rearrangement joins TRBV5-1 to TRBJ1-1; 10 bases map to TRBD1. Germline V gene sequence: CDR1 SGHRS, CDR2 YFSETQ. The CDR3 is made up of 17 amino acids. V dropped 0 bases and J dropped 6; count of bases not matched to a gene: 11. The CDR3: CASSLGRTGGQGSEAFF. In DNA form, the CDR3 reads TGCGCCAGCAGCTTGGGGCGGACAGGGGGTCAAGGATCTGAAGCTTTCTTT.

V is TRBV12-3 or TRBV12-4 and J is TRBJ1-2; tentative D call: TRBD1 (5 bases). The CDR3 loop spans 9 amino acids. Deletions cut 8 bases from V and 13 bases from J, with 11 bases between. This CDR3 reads CASGDRLTF. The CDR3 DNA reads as TGTGCCAGCGGGGACCGACTCACCTTC.

CDR3 DNA sequence: TGCAGCGGGGGACTAGCGGGGGGGGTTGAGCAGTTCTTC. Amino acid sequence: CSGGLAGGVEQFF. The chain combines TRBV29-1 with TRBJ2-1; 16 bases fit TRBD2. CDR3 length equals 13 residues. J gave up 9 bases and V 7 bases, and 3 bases lay outside the gene matches. Germline CDR1 reads SQVTM; CDR2 reads ANQGSEA.

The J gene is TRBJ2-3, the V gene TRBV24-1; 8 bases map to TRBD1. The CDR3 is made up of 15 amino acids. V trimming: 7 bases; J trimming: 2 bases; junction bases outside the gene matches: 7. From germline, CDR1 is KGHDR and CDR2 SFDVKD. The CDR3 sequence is CATRTGTGLTDTQYF. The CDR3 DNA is TGTGCCACCAGGACGGGGACAGGCCTCACAGATACGCAGTATTTT.

CDR3 DNA: TGTGCCAGCAGTATTGGGCCTCCCTACGAGCAGTACTTC. Its protein product is CASSIGPPYEQYF. This sequence joins TRBV6-2 or TRBV6-3 and TRBJ2-7; the D is unclear. V lost 5 bases and J lost 2, with 10 bases in between. The V gene's germline CDR1 is MNHEY and CDR2 SVGEGT. The length of the CDR3 is 13 residues.

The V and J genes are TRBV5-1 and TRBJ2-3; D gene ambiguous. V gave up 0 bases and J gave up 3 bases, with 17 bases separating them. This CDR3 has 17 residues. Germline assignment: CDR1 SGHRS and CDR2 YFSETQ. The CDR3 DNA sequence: TGCGCCAGCAGCTTGGGGGGTCAGTGGGTCTCGACAGATACGCAGTATTTT. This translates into CASSLGGQWVSTDTQYF.

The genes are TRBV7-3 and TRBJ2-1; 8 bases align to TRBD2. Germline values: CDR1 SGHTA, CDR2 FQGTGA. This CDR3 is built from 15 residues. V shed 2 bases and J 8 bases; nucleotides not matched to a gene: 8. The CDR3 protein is CASSLRGGPRDEQFF. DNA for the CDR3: TGTGCCAGCAGCTTACGGGGGGGGCCCCGCGATGAGCAGTTCTTC.

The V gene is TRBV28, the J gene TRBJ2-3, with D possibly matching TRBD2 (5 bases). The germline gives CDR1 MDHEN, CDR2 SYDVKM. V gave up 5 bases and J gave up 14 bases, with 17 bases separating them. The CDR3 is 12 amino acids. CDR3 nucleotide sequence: TGTGCCAGCAGTCCTCCTGACGTACGGGGGTATTTT. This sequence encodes CASSPPDVRGYF.

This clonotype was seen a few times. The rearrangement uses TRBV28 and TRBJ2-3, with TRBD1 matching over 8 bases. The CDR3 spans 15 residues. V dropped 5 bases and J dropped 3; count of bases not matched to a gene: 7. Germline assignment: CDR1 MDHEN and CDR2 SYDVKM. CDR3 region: CASSPQGAWTDTQYF. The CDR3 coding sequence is TGTGCCAGCAGTCCTCAGGGGGCCTGGACAGATACGCAGTATTTT. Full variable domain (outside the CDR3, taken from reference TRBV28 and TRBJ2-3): DVKVTQSSRYLVKRTGEKVFLECVQDMDHENMFWYRQDPGLGLRLIYFSYDVKMKEKGDIPEGYSVSREKKERFSLILESASTNQTSMYLCASSPQGAWTDTQYFGPGTRLTVL.